This TCR beta chain was sequenced for a study of blood T cell repertoires in COVID-19. Study-level information: Acute-phase and convalescent COVID-19 samples originated in the United States, Italy and Spain. In each case, the material was cDNA or gDNA derived from T cells, B-cell-depleted T cells, or PBMCs.

The authors' processing: It was from reference gene primer amplification that nucleated cell counts were estimated. TCRdb's table, derived via immunoSEQ multiplex PCR, lists solely in-frame clones and lacks some. V, J and clone size reflect that table, while D and trimming were determined from the DNA. The table includes about 110,000 clones, over 65% detected once. The germline gives CDR1 GTSNPN, CDR2 SVGIG (reference sequence). The CDR3 totals 17 residues. Losses at the gene ends were 1 base for V and 5 bases for J; bases not matched to a gene: 11. The TCR sequence derives from a woman aged 55-70 years with acute or convalescent COVID-19. V and J are TRBV30 and TRBJ2-2; 9 positions match TRBD2. Sequenced input: peripheral blood. The CDR3 spells CAWSALAGLWSTGELFF. The CDR3 DNA follows: TGTGCCTGGAGTGCGCTAGCGGGGCTCTGGTCGACCGGGGAGCTGTTTTTT.